The clone carrying this T cell receptor beta chain was detected a few times. Its antigen remains unidentified. The record originates from a study of T cell repertoires in cytomegalovirus infection. Study summary: Evidence of both CMV infection and a matching HLA type came from public TCR beta signatures.

Study-wide points: Identification of carriers of CMV plus the relevant HLA was achieved through cumulative public TCR beta family frequency. HLA-C-restricted CMV-specific TCR beta clonotypes prevailed in the ex vivo response.

CDR1 is KGHSH and CDR2 is LQKENI in the germline V gene. The CDR3 has 16 residues. With V trimmed by 0 bases and J by 5 bases, 7 bases remained unmatched. TCRdb reprocessed the reads with MiXCR, giving one entry per CDR3 protein. The sample comprises roughly 250,000 distinct CDR3 sequences, 10% to 15% of which are singletons, and under 2% rests with the top ten. The source of this sequence is a human donor in good health (CMV status not recorded). Some clones in this sample may be carry-over from other donors' samples. J is TRBJ2-1 and V is TRBV18; 7 bases map to TRBD2. Sequenced input: PBMCs. The CDR3 spells CASSPPVGRSDNEQFF. CDR3 DNA sequence: TGTGCCAGCTCACCACCCGTCGGGAGGTCGGACAATGAGCAGTTCTTC.